These T cell receptor beta chains were read from a single sample in a study of shared clonotypes between healthy human individuals. The assay was immunoSEQ multiplex PCR, and TCRdb's table has in-frame clones only and misses some. The profile shows about 1.1 million clones, around 78% of them singletons. Material: memory CD4+ T cells from PBMCs. All receptors come from a man aged 18 to 30 in good health. Some clones in this sample may be carry-over from other donors' samples. Both conserved end residues are part of each CDR3. A D gene is named only where the DNA matches it firmly. Part of the rows lack a size; the others show once, few, many or a class for expanded clones.

.	TRBJ1-2	.	TRBV15	TGTGCCACCAGCGGGGGGGGGAGGATCTCTGGCTACACCTTC	CATSGGGRISGYTF
.	TRBJ1-2	.	TRBV7-2	TGTGCCAGCAGCTTAGGCCCCGGAGTATCGCGGGGCTACACCTTC	CASSLGPGVSRGYTF
TRBD1	TRBJ2-2	.	TRBV7-2	TGTGCCAGCAGCGACAGGGCGGGCGGGGAGCTGTTTTTT	CASSDRAGGELFF
TRBD2	TRBJ2-2	.	TRBV5-6	TGTGCCAGCACCCGACTAGCGGGCGAGACGAACACCGGGGAGCTGTTTTTT	CASTRLAGETNTGELFF
.	TRBJ1-2	few	TRBV28	TGTGCCAGCAGTTCTGGGGACTATGGCTACACCTTC	CASSSGDYGYTF
.	TRBJ2-3	.	TRBV7-6	TGTGCCAGCAGCCGCGGGCAGTTCACAGATACGCAGTATTTT	CASSRGQFTDTQYF
.	TRBJ2-5	.	TRBV5-4	TGTGCCAGCAGCGTACGTGGGACCCAGTACTTC	CASSVRGTQYF
.	TRBJ2-7	.	TRBV11-3	TGTGCCAGCAGCTTTCAAGTGGTGTGGGACACACCATACTACGAGCAGTACTTC	CASSFQVVWDTPYYEQYF
TRBD2	TRBJ2-3	.	TRBV11-3	TGTGCCAGCAGCCCCGGGGGGGGCACAGATACGCAGTATTTT	CASSPGGGTDTQYF
.	TRBJ2-7	many	TRBV28	TGTGCCAGCAGTGTGCGAGGTTTTACCTACGAGCAGTACTTC	CASSVRGFTYEQYF
.	TRBJ2-2	.	TRBV5-4	TGTGCCAGCAGCGGTTACGGGGAGCTGTTTTTT	CASSGYGELFF
.	TRBJ2-5	.	TRBV2	TGTGCCACCTCGGGGCAGGGCGTGTACCAAGAGACCCAGTACTTC	CATSGQGVYQETQYF
.	TRBJ2-7	.	TRBV10-2	TGCGCCAGCAGTGAGTCCCCTAGTCCCGCGCGGGACGAGCAGTACTTC	CASSESPSPARDEQYF
.	TRBJ1-4	.	TRBV5-1	TGCGCCAGCAGCTTCGGACAAAGCGAAAAACTGTTTTTT	CASSFGQSEKLFF
TRBD2	TRBJ2-1	.	TRBV28	TGTGCCAGCAGTTTAGTTCGATATAGCGGGAGTATTAATGAGCAGTTCTTC	CASSLVRYSGSINEQFF
.	TRBJ2-3	once	TRBV2	TGTGCCAGCAGGACTCGGGGAGATACGCAGTATTTT	CASRTRGDTQYF
TRBD2	TRBJ2-7	.	TRBV7-2	TGTGCCAGCAGCTTCGATAGCGGGAGTTTTTCCTACGAGCAGTACTTC	CASSFDSGSFSYEQYF
.	TRBJ2-3	.	TRBV7-9	TGTGCCAGCAGCTTTTCGCTCAGTAACACAGATACGCAGTATTTT	CASSFSLSNTDTQYF
.	TRBJ2-5	.	TRBV12-5	TGTGCTAGTGCGCGGGACTCGGAGACCCAATACTTC	CASARDSETQYF
.	TRBJ1-1	.	TRBV27	TGTGCCAGCAGTTTATCAGTGAACACTGAAGCTTTCTTT	CASSLSVNTEAFF
.	TRBJ1-1	.	TRBV10-2	TGCGCCAGCACCTCGGGTCCGGGGGGTAACACTGAAGCTTTCTTT	CASTSGPGGNTEAFF
TRBD2	TRBJ2-1	once	TRBV9	TGTGCCAGCAGCGGGATAGCGGGGAACAATGAGCAGTTCTTC	CASSGIAGNNEQFF
TRBD2	TRBJ2-1	.	TRBV5-6	TGTGCCAGCAGCTCTCTCGGGACTAGCTTTCTAGATGAGCAGTTCTTC	CASSSLGTSFLDEQFF
.	TRBJ1-6	.	TRBV7-3	TGTGCCAGCAGCCGGTCCGGCAGGGGCTACTCACCCCTCCACTTT	CASSRSGRGYSPLHF
TRBD1	TRBJ1-1	.	TRBV19	TGTGCCAGTAGCGTGACAGGGGTGGACACTGAAGCTTTCTTT	CASSVTGVDTEAFF
TRBD2	TRBJ2-2	.	TRBV2	TGTGCCAGCCTCGGACGGGAGGGCCTCGGAACCGGGGAGCTGTTTTTT	CASLGREGLGTGELFF
.	TRBJ2-5	.	TRBV28	TGTGCCGCAAGGGGGTCTCAAACCCGGCAAGAGACCCAGTACTTC	CAARGSQTRQETQYF
.	TRBJ2-5	.	TRBV27	TGTGCCAGCAGTTTCTCCGCGGGCCCTAGGCTTCAAGAGACCCAGTACTTC	CASSFSAGPRLQETQYF
.	TRBJ2-2	.	TRBV5-5	TGTGCCAGCAGCCCGAACTACTTGGTCGGGGAGCTGTTTTTT	CASSPNYLVGELFF
.	TRBJ2-7	once	TRBV6-4	TGTGCCAGCAGTATAAAGAGCAGGTTGGGTATGATCCTATTGACCTTCGAGCAGTACTTC	CASSIKSRLGMILLTFEQYF
TRBD2	TRBJ2-5	.	TRBV4-2	TGTGCCAGCAGCCCTCTGATCCCCCTAGCGGACCAAGAGACCCAGTACTTC	CASSPLIPLADQETQYF
.	TRBJ1-4	.	TRBV19	TGTGCCAGCATGACAGTCGGGGCCGAAAAACTGTTTTTT	CASMTVGAEKLFF
TRBD2	TRBJ2-7	.	TRBV4-2	TGTGCCAGCAGCCAGACTAGCGGGAGGATCGACGAGCAGTACTTC	CASSQTSGRIDEQYF
.	TRBJ1-5	.	TRBV6-7	TGTGCCAGCAGTTACTCGTGGGTTCAGCCCCAGCATTTT	CASSYSWVQPQHF
TRBD1	TRBJ1-5	.	TRBV7-8	TGTGCCAGCAGCAAGCGCCATGGACAGGGGGGCAATCAGCCCCAGCATTTT	CASSKRHGQGGNQPQHF
TRBD2	TRBJ2-6	.	TRBV5-4	TGTGCCAGCAGCCGCGGGGGTAGCGGCTCTGGGGCCAACGTCCTGACTTTC	CASSRGGSGSGANVLTF
TRBD1	TRBJ1-4	few	TRBV7-9	TGTGCCAGCAGCCAGACAGGGGATAGTGAAAAACTGTTTTTT	CASSQTGDSEKLFF
TRBD1	TRBJ1-2	.	TRBV28	TGTGCCAGCAGGGGACAGGGACCCTATGGCTACACCTTC	CASRGQGPYGYTF
TRBD1	TRBJ2-7	many	TRBV19	TGTGCCAGTAGTAACAGACAGGGCTACGAGCAGTACTTC	CASSNRQGYEQYF
.	TRBJ2-3	.	TRBV4-3	TGCGCCAGCAGCCAAGCGGGCGGACGCACAGATACGCAGTATTTT	CASSQAGGRTDTQYF
TRBD2	TRBJ2-3	.	TRBV7-9	TGTGCCAGCAGCTTAGGGACTAGCGGAGCAGATACGCAGTATTTT	CASSLGTSGADTQYF
.	TRBJ2-7	.	TRBV7-2	TGTGCCAGCAGCCATCCTTCCTACGAGCAGTACTTC	CASSHPSYEQYF
.	TRBJ2-5	.	TRBV19	TGTGCCAGTAGTAATACGGGAGCAGGTCAAGAGACCCAGTACTTC	CASSNTGAGQETQYF
.	TRBJ2-1	few	TRBV28	TGTGCCAGCAGTTCTCTCAGCGGTTCGAAGAACAATGAGCAGTTCTTC	CASSSLSGSKNNEQFF
TRBD2	TRBJ2-5	.	TRBV18	TGTGCCAGCTCCCCCCTAGCGGGAGCTGGGGAGACCCAGTACTTC	CASSPLAGAGETQYF
.	TRBJ2-1	.	TRBV27	TGTGCCAGCAATTTGGCTCCTAGCGCCTACAATGAGCAGTTCTTC	CASNLAPSAYNEQFF